This T cell receptor (beta chain) was recorded in a study of blood T cell repertoires in COVID-19. Study information: The United States, Italy and Spain supplied acute and convalescent COVID-19 samples. PBMCs, B-cell-depleted T cells, or T cells provided the cDNA or gDNA that made up the material.

In terms of age and location, participants ranged from roughly 18 to 90 years and lived in about 25 US areas. Germline CDR1 reads SNHLY; CDR2 reads FYNNEI. The CDR3 contains 13 residues. The trim removed 6 bases at V and 2 bases at J, leaving 3 bases unmatched. Profiling relied on immunoSEQ multiplex PCR, and the TCRdb table lists in-frame clones only, not all of them. The data hold about 400,000 clones, with 87% observed a single time. Sequenced sample: PBMCs or T cells enriched from blood (not recorded which). The J gene is TRBJ2-7, the V gene TRBV2; 8 bases line up with TRBD2. The TCR originated in a woman under 30 with acute COVID-19. The CDR3 region has the DNA TGTGCCAGCAGGGGACTAGGGGCCTACGAGCAGTACTTC. This gives the protein CASRGLGAYEQYF.